The 20 T cell receptor beta chains listed next were all sequenced from one sample in a study of blood T cells in healthy people across ages. Together with a sample-barcoded 5' primer, a J-beta primer mix was included in a second PCR lasting roughly 6 to 12 cycles. In TCRdb, the 5' RACE reads were re-called with MiXCR into one record per CDR3 protein. Of around 750,000 distinct CDR3 sequences listed, roughly 53% are singletons. Sequencing was carried out using blood. These receptors originate from an elderly man in good health.

The rearrangement joins TRBV7-9 to TRBJ2-2; TRBD2 agrees at 10 bases. Germline V gives CDR1 SEHNR, CDR2 FQNEAQ (reference sequence). V shed 5 bases, J shed 5 bases, and the junction held 8 bases outside the gene matches. The CDR3 is 16 residues long. CDR3 sequence (DNA): TGTGCCAGCAGCCTTATAGCGGGAGGAGGAACCGGGGAGCTGTTTTTT. This codes for CASSLIAGGGTGELFF.

The CDR3 region has the DNA TGTGCCAGCAGAGCTCCGGGACAACTCCCCAACGTCCTGACTTTC. Protein sequence: CASRAPGQLPNVLTF. The rearrangement uses TRBV28 and TRBJ2-6, with D perhaps matching TRBD1 (6 bases). Trimming pared 6 bases from V and 8 bases from J, leaving 17 bases between. Germline assignment: CDR1 MDHEN and CDR2 SYDVKM. This CDR3 comprises 15 residues.

The chain couples TRBV24-1 to TRBJ2-7; D gene uncertain. CDR1 and CDR2 (germline): KGHDR, SFDVKD. V gave up 5 bases and J gave up 0 bases, with 4 bases separating them. The CDR3 has 12 residues. The DNA of the CDR3 is TGTGCCACCAGTGCCAACTCCTACGAGCAGTACTTC. Residues: CATSANSYEQYF.

This sequence joins TRBV20-1 and TRBJ2-1; D possibly corresponds to TRBD1 (6 bases). Trimming cost V 1 base and J 5 bases, with 18 bases left between them. Germline lookup yields CDR1 DFQATT and CDR2 SNEGSKA (reference sequence). The CDR3 consists of 16 residues. The CDR3 region has the DNA TGCAGTGCTAGAGCCCCCGGCAGGGGAGCGGACAATGAGCAGTTCTTC. Its protein product is CSARAPGRGADNEQFF.

The CDR3: CASSLGLALQFAQRFF. The CDR3 nucleotides are TGTGCCAGCAGCTTAGGACTAGCGCTTCAATTCGCGCAGCGGTTCTTC. The J gene is TRBJ2-1, the V gene TRBV5-5; 9 bases match TRBD2. V was pared by 2 bases and J by 15 bases, with 18 bases of the junction left unmatched. This CDR3 has 16 amino acids. From germline, CDR1 is SGHKS and CDR2 YYEKEE (reference sequence).

In DNA, the CDR3 is TGCAGCGCCAGCCACCCCTTAAACAAAGGACTAGCCCGGGATACGCAGTATTTT. Translating gives CSASHPLNKGLARDTQYF. The chain combines TRBV29-1 with TRBJ2-3, with 8 positions matching TRBD2. The CDR3 runs to 18 residues. Trimming cost V 7 bases and J 6 bases; bases outside gene matches: 24. Germline V gives CDR1 SQVTM, CDR2 ANQGSEA.

The rearrangement uses TRBV7-3 and TRBJ2-5; D may be TRBD1 (7 bases). Germline assignment: CDR1 SGHTA and CDR2 FQGTGA. The V end was cut by 1 base, the J end by 5 bases, with 14 bases between. This CDR3 spans 15 amino acids. The CDR3 spells CASSLSPGGMETQYF. The DNA for the CDR3 is TGTGCCAGCAGCTTAAGCCCAGGGGGGATGGAGACCCAGTACTTC.

The chain has TRBV5-1 and TRBJ2-2; D perhaps matches TRBD1 (6 bases). Trimming left V 2 bases short and J 5 bases short, with 13 bases between. The CDR3 is 15 residues long. The germline CDR1 and CDR2 sequences are SGHRS and YFSETQ. Here the CDR3 DNA reads TGCGCCAGCAGCTTTTCGGGACACCTGACCGGGGAGCTGTTTTTT. Its translation: CASSFSGHLTGELFF. The variable domain in full, completed from reference TRBV5-1 and TRBJ2-2, reads KAGVTQTPRYLIKTRGQQVTLSCSPISGHRSVSWYQQTPGQGLQFLFEYFSETQRNKGNFPGRFSGRQFSNSRSEMNVSTLELGDSALYLCASSFSGHLTGELFFGEGSRLTVL.

The rearrangement uses TRBV29-1 and TRBJ2-5; TRBD1 aligns across 7 bases. Trimming cost V 4 bases and J 6 bases; bases outside gene matches: 8. The length of the CDR3 is 13 residues. The germline gives CDR1 SQVTM, CDR2 ANQGSEA. Here the CDR3 DNA reads TGCAGCGTTGTTGAGGGGGCAGGGAAGACCCAGTACTTC. Protein: CSVVEGAGKTQYF.

This chain joins TRBV25-1 and TRBJ2-3; D tentatively fits TRBD1 or TRBD2 (5 bases each). Deletions cut 8 bases from V and 6 bases from J, with 12 bases between. The CDR3 spans 12 residues. The V gene's germline CDR1 is MGHDK and CDR2 SYGVNS. The CDR3 sequence is CASGGTEDTQYF. The CDR3 DNA reads TGTGCCAGCGGTGGGACGGAGGATACGCAGTATTTT.

The V gene is TRBV12-3 or TRBV12-4, the J gene TRBJ2-1; TRBD2 matches 10 bases. Trimming cost V 3 bases and J 6 bases; bases outside gene matches: 8. The CDR3 runs to 16 residues. The CDR3: CASSFDLAGVPNEQFF. The CDR3, as DNA: TGTGCCAGCAGTTTCGATCTAGCGGGAGTACCCAATGAGCAGTTCTTC.

This clonotype turned up a few times. This chain connects TRBV2 to TRBJ2-4, with D unclear. Germline CDR1 and CDR2: SNHLY and FYNNEI. V was trimmed by 3 bases and J by 5 bases, leaving 14 bases between them. The CDR3 has 15 amino acids. The CDR3 sequence: CASSEVGRGQNIQYF. In DNA, the CDR3 is TGTGCCAGCAGTGAGGTTGGCCGAGGCCAAAACATTCAGTACTTC.

This clonotype was counted a few times. V and J are TRBV20-1 and TRBJ1-2, with D tentatively TRBD1 (6 bases). In germline, CDR1 is DFQATT, CDR2 SNEGSKA (reference sequence). This CDR3 region has 11 residues. With 5 bases removed from V and 10 bases from J, the gap between germline ends came to 14 bases. The CDR3 loop reads CSAPFTGSYTF. CDR3 bases: TGCAGTGCTCCGTTCACAGGGTCCTACACCTTC.

The gene calls are TRBV20-1 and TRBJ2-5; D may be TRBD2 (6 bases). The germline V gene has CDR1 DFQATT and CDR2 SNEGSKA (reference sequence). Trimming cost V 6 bases and J 1 base, with 12 bases left between them. The CDR3 has 13 residues. CDR3: CSARETVQETQYF. CDR3 nucleotides: TGCAGTGCCCGGGAGACAGTCCAAGAGACCCAGTACTTC.

DNA of the CDR3: TGTGCCAGCAGTTACCATGGACTAGCGGGCCGGATCACGCAGTATTTT. This translates into CASSYHGLAGRITQYF. This chain uses TRBV28 with TRBJ2-3, with TRBD2 matching 11 bases. J was trimmed by 9 bases and V by 4 bases; bases with no gene match: 12. The CDR3 loop spans 16 amino acids. Per germline, CDR1 MDHEN and CDR2 SYDVKM.

The V and J genes are TRBV20-1 and TRBJ2-3; tentative D call: TRBD2 (5 bases). This CDR3 spans 15 amino acids. Trimming took 4 bases from V and 0 from J, leaving 14 bases between them. Germline CDR1 is DFQATT and CDR2 is SNEGSKA (reference sequence). The CDR3 here is CSATKRSTSTDTQYF. CDR3 DNA sequence: TGCAGTGCTACTAAGCGGAGCACTAGCACAGATACGCAGTATTTT.

The genes are TRBV5-1 and TRBJ2-7, with 7 bases aligning to TRBD1. Gene TRBJ2-5 matches the end of the DNA better, so the J call may be wrong. The CDR3 is 15 amino acids. Germline V gene data show CDR1 as SGHRS and CDR2 as YFSETQ. The CDR3 region has the DNA TGCGCCAGCAGCCTGGGTCTGAAACAGGGGGAGACCCAGTACTTC. The encoded protein is CASSLGLKQGETQYF.

This clonotype was recorded a few times. The rearrangement links TRBV12-3 or TRBV12-4 to TRBJ1-2; maybe TRBD1 (6 bases). V lost 7 bases and J 8 bases, leaving 14 bases between the germline ends. The CDR3 has 12 residues. The CDR3 DNA reads as TGTGCCAGCACCACCGGACAGTTCGGCTACACCTTC. Amino acid sequence: CASTTGQFGYTF.

The chain links TRBV3-1 to TRBJ1-1, with unresolved D. From germline, CDR1 is LGHDT and CDR2 YNNKEL (reference sequence). V shed 0 bases and J shed 5 bases, with 10 bases lying between them. The CDR3 covers 14 residues. This chain's CDR3 is CASSQDSGRTEAFF. CDR3 DNA: TGTGCCAGCAGCCAAGATTCGGGAAGGACTGAAGCTTTCTTT.

CDR3 residues: CASSLRTGASAYEQYF. The CDR3 DNA is TGTGCCAGCAGTCTACGAACAGGGGCGAGCGCCTACGAGCAGTACTTC. This chain joins TRBV27 and TRBJ2-7; 7 bases agree with TRBD1. The trim removed 5 bases at V and 2 bases at J, leaving 12 bases unmatched. CDR1 and CDR2 from the germline V gene are MNHEY and SMNVEV (reference sequence). CDR3 length: 16 residues.